This is a list of T cell receptor beta chains from one sample in a study of Ad26.COV2.S vaccination and SARS-CoV-2 variants. Measured with immunoSEQ multiplex PCR; TCRdb has only the in-frame clones, and not every one. The table lists a few hundred thousand clones, 83% of them singletons. The sequenced sample was peripheral blood, obtained in a trial of Ad26.COV2.S vaccine versus placebo. These receptors were collected from a person aged 18-65 years who received the Ad26.COV2.S COVID-19 vaccine or a placebo. Both conserved end residues are part of each CDR3. A D gene is named only where the DNA matches it firmly. Rows give clone size only sometimes, using once, few, many, or a class for an expanded clone.

clone_size: NA; j_call: TRBJ1-3; d_call: NA; v_call: TRBV11-3; cdr3_nt: TGTGCCAGCAGCCACCCAGGGATCCCCTCTGGAAACACCATATATTTT; cdr3_aa: CASSHPGIPSGNTIYF
clone_size: NA; j_call: TRBJ2-7; d_call: NA; v_call: TRBV6-5; cdr3_nt: TGTGCCAGCAGTTACTCGATTCATGGGTCCGAGCAGTACTTC; cdr3_aa: CASSYSIHGSEQYF
clone_size: NA; j_call: TRBJ2-1; d_call: NA; v_call: TRBV28; cdr3_nt: TGTGCCAGCAGTTTGGGTTATGAGCAGTTCTTC; cdr3_aa: CASSLGYEQFF
clone_size: NA; j_call: TRBJ2-7; d_call: TRBD2; v_call: TRBV30; cdr3_nt: TGTGCCTGTTATTTAGCGGGAACGGTCTACGAGCAGTACTTC; cdr3_aa: CACYLAGTVYEQYF
clone_size: NA; j_call: TRBJ1-2; d_call: TRBD1; v_call: TRBV29-1; cdr3_nt: TGCAGCGTAGAGGACAGGGGCTCTGGCTACACCTTC; cdr3_aa: CSVEDRGSGYTF
clone_size: NA; j_call: TRBJ1-5; d_call: NA; v_call: TRBV13; cdr3_nt: TGTGCCAGCAGCTTGTCCGGTCAGCCCCAGCATTTT; cdr3_aa: CASSLSGQPQHF
clone_size: NA; j_call: TRBJ2-7; d_call: NA; v_call: TRBV7-9; cdr3_nt: TGTGCCAGCAGCTTAGAGGTATACAGACCTAACGAGCAGTACTTC; cdr3_aa: CASSLEVYRPNEQYF
clone_size: NA; j_call: TRBJ2-4; d_call: TRBD1; v_call: TRBV11-3; cdr3_nt: TGTGCCAGCAGCCCGGGACAGGTTGAGGGCATTCAGTACTTC; cdr3_aa: CASSPGQVEGIQYF
clone_size: NA; j_call: TRBJ2-7; d_call: NA; v_call: TRBV20-1; cdr3_nt: TGCAGTGCTAGTTGGCAGGGAACCTACGAGCAGTACTTC; cdr3_aa: CSASWQGTYEQYF
clone_size: NA; j_call: TRBJ1-1; d_call: NA; v_call: TRBV7-2; cdr3_nt: TGTGCCAGCAGCTTAGTCCTGGGGGAGACTGAAGCTTTCTTT; cdr3_aa: CASSLVLGETEAFF
clone_size: NA; j_call: TRBJ2-7; d_call: TRBD1; v_call: TRBV5-1; cdr3_nt: TGCGCCAGCAGCCTCCGAGACAGGGGTCCCTACGAGCAGTACTTC; cdr3_aa: CASSLRDRGPYEQYF
clone_size: once; j_call: TRBJ2-5; d_call: NA; v_call: TRBV6-2/TRBV6-3; cdr3_nt: TGTGCCAGCAGTTCAGGGACCCAGTACTTC; cdr3_aa: CASSSGTQYF
clone_size: NA; j_call: TRBJ2-3; d_call: NA; v_call: TRBV3-1/TRBV3-2; cdr3_nt: TGTGCCAGCAGCCAAGATCGTTCTCGCGGAGCTAGCACAGATACGCAGTATTTT; cdr3_aa: CASSQDRSRGASTDTQYF
clone_size: NA; j_call: TRBJ2-7; d_call: NA; v_call: TRBV18; cdr3_nt: TGTGCCAGCTCACCGGGTTTCTTAGGCGAGCAGTACTTC; cdr3_aa: CASSPGFLGEQYF
clone_size: NA; j_call: TRBJ2-2; d_call: TRBD1; v_call: TRBV5-4; cdr3_nt: TGTGCCAGCAGCTTGGGAGGACAGGGGGAACGCGGGGAGCTGTTTTTT; cdr3_aa: CASSLGGQGERGELFF
clone_size: NA; j_call: TRBJ1-2; d_call: NA; v_call: TRBV9; cdr3_nt: TGTGCCAGCAGCTATGGCCCCCTCGACAGTAACTATGGCTACACCTTC; cdr3_aa: CASSYGPLDSNYGYTF
clone_size: few; j_call: TRBJ1-5; d_call: TRBD1; v_call: TRBV12-5; cdr3_nt: TGTGCTAGTGGTTATGGGACAGGCAATCAGCCCCAGCATTTT; cdr3_aa: CASGYGTGNQPQHF
clone_size: NA; j_call: TRBJ2-3; d_call: NA; v_call: TRBV9; cdr3_nt: TGTGCCAGCAGCGTCGGAAATACGCAGTATTTT; cdr3_aa: CASSVGNTQYF
clone_size: once; j_call: TRBJ2-2; d_call: TRBD2; v_call: TRBV5-1; cdr3_nt: TGCGCCAGCAGCTTGGAGGGGGGACTAGCGGACACCGGGGAGCTGTTTTTT; cdr3_aa: CASSLEGGLADTGELFF
clone_size: NA; j_call: TRBJ1-1; d_call: NA; v_call: TRBV2; cdr3_nt: TGTGCCAGCAGTGAGGGCTCTGAAGCTTTCTTT; cdr3_aa: CASSEGSEAFF
clone_size: NA; j_call: TRBJ2-5; d_call: NA; v_call: TRBV10-3; cdr3_nt: TGTGCCATCAGGGGGTCGGCGGAGACCCAGTACTTC; cdr3_aa: CAIRGSAETQYF
clone_size: NA; j_call: TRBJ1-4; d_call: NA; v_call: TRBV6-5; cdr3_nt: TGTGCCAGCAGTTACCGCGGACACCGGGAAAAACTGTTTTTT; cdr3_aa: CASSYRGHREKLFF
clone_size: NA; j_call: TRBJ1-1; d_call: TRBD1; v_call: TRBV7-9; cdr3_nt: TGTGCCAGCAGCTTAGAGGGACAGACAGCTTTCTTT; cdr3_aa: CASSLEGQTAFF
clone_size: NA; j_call: TRBJ1-1; d_call: NA; v_call: TRBV11-2; cdr3_nt: TGTGCCAGCAGCCGGGGGGGCAGGAACACTGAAGCTTTCTTT; cdr3_aa: CASSRGGRNTEAFF
clone_size: NA; j_call: TRBJ2-7; d_call: TRBD1; v_call: TRBV28; cdr3_nt: TGTGCCAGCTTGGCCCGCAGGGGGTGGATCGACGAGCAGTACTTC; cdr3_aa: CASLARRGWIDEQYF
clone_size: NA; j_call: TRBJ1-6; d_call: NA; v_call: TRBV4-3; cdr3_nt: TGCGCCAGCAGCCATATCCCAATCTCCACGGGATCACCCCTCCACTTT; cdr3_aa: CASSHIPISTGSPLHF
clone_size: NA; j_call: TRBJ1-1; d_call: NA; v_call: TRBV13; cdr3_nt: TGTGCCAGCAGCAGTAGTCGGGCGAACACTGAAGCTTTCTTT; cdr3_aa: CASSSSRANTEAFF
clone_size: few; j_call: TRBJ1-3; d_call: TRBD1; v_call: TRBV5-1; cdr3_nt: TGCGCCAGCAGCGGGGGACAGACTGGAAACACCATATATTTT; cdr3_aa: CASSGGQTGNTIYF
clone_size: NA; j_call: TRBJ2-1; d_call: TRBD2; v_call: TRBV4-1; cdr3_nt: TGCGCCAGCAGCCAGACGTCTAGCGGGAGGGCCGAAGGCTACAATGAGCAGTTCTTC; cdr3_aa: CASSQTSSGRAEGYNEQFF
clone_size: NA; j_call: TRBJ2-5; d_call: NA; v_call: TRBV6-5; cdr3_nt: TGTGCCAGCAATCTACCCGGGACTCAAGAGACCCAGTACTTC; cdr3_aa: CASNLPGTQETQYF
clone_size: NA; j_call: TRBJ2-4; d_call: NA; v_call: TRBV5-4; cdr3_nt: TGTGCCAGCAGCTTGGGAAAGGGGGTGAACATTCAGTACTTC; cdr3_aa: CASSLGKGVNIQYF
clone_size: NA; j_call: TRBJ1-2; d_call: TRBD1; v_call: TRBV15; cdr3_nt: TGTGCCACCAGCAGAGATCGGGGGACAGCTAACTATGGCTACACCTTC; cdr3_aa: CATSRDRGTANYGYTF
clone_size: few; j_call: TRBJ2-3; d_call: TRBD2; v_call: TRBV18; cdr3_nt: TGTGCCAGCTCACCGGGACTAGCGGTCACAGATACGCAGTATTTT; cdr3_aa: CASSPGLAVTDTQYF
clone_size: NA; j_call: TRBJ2-7; d_call: NA; v_call: TRBV11-3; cdr3_nt: TGTGCCAGCGCAGACGAAGGGGCTGCCGAGCAGTACTTC; cdr3_aa: CASADEGAAEQYF
clone_size: once; j_call: TRBJ1-1; d_call: NA; v_call: TRBV7-9; cdr3_nt: TGTGCCAGCAGCAAGGGGGCTTTCTTT; cdr3_aa: CASSKGAFF
clone_size: NA; j_call: TRBJ1-4; d_call: TRBD1; v_call: TRBV23-1; cdr3_nt: TGCGCCAGCAGTCAATCAGGTACCGGCAGGGGGGCCGCAACTAATGAAAAACTGTTTTTT; cdr3_aa: CASSQSGTGRGAATNEKLFF
clone_size: NA; j_call: TRBJ1-2; d_call: NA; v_call: TRBV9; cdr3_nt: TGTGCCAGCAGCGTGGGAGGGCAATATGGCTACACCTTC; cdr3_aa: CASSVGGQYGYTF
clone_size: NA; j_call: TRBJ1-4; d_call: NA; v_call: TRBV7-6; cdr3_nt: TGTGCCAGCAGCTTAGGCGGCAGTCAGAGCACTAATGAAAAACTGTTTTTT; cdr3_aa: CASSLGGSQSTNEKLFF
clone_size: NA; j_call: TRBJ1-2; d_call: NA; v_call: TRBV27; cdr3_nt: TGTGCCAGCAGCCCCGGGAGCCTTGTCTATGGCTACACCTTC; cdr3_aa: CASSPGSLVYGYTF
clone_size: NA; j_call: TRBJ2-7; d_call: TRBD1; v_call: TRBV7-9; cdr3_nt: TGTGCCAGCGCCTCGGGACAGGCCTACGAGCAGTACTTC; cdr3_aa: CASASGQAYEQYF
clone_size: NA; j_call: TRBJ1-2; d_call: TRBD1; v_call: TRBV2; cdr3_nt: TGTGCCAGCAGTGAAAAGGACAGGGGAGGTGACTATGGCTACACCTTC; cdr3_aa: CASSEKDRGGDYGYTF
clone_size: NA; j_call: TRBJ2-3; d_call: TRBD1; v_call: TRBV5-1; cdr3_nt: TGCGCCAGCAGCTCCTACAGGACAGGGGCCCTGCCCCTTGCGCAGTATTTT; cdr3_aa: CASSSYRTGALPLAQYF
clone_size: NA; j_call: TRBJ2-7; d_call: TRBD1; v_call: TRBV5-1; cdr3_nt: TGCGCCAGCAGCTTGAAAGGGGGACAGTTTCTCTCCTACGAGCAGTACTTC; cdr3_aa: CASSLKGGQFLSYEQYF
clone_size: NA; j_call: TRBJ1-1; d_call: NA; v_call: TRBV11-3; cdr3_nt: TGTGCCAGCAGCTTCCTGACAGGAAACACTGAAGCTTTCTTT; cdr3_aa: CASSFLTGNTEAFF
clone_size: NA; j_call: TRBJ2-7; d_call: NA; v_call: TRBV10-1; cdr3_nt: TGCGCCAGCAGTGAGTCGACTGGGGCTCGGGAGCAGTACTTC; cdr3_aa: CASSESTGAREQYF
clone_size: NA; j_call: TRBJ1-1; d_call: TRBD1; v_call: TRBV28; cdr3_nt: TGTGCCAGCAGAACCGGGACAGGGCCAGCTTTCTTT; cdr3_aa: CASRTGTGPAFF
clone_size: NA; j_call: TRBJ2-7; d_call: TRBD1; v_call: TRBV19; cdr3_nt: TGTGCCAGTGGACAGGGGGCCGGGTACGAGCAGTACTTC; cdr3_aa: CASGQGAGYEQYF
clone_size: NA; j_call: TRBJ2-3; d_call: NA; v_call: TRBV7-3; cdr3_nt: TGTGCCAGCAGAGATACGCAGTATTTT; cdr3_aa: CASRDTQYF
clone_size: NA; j_call: TRBJ1-4; d_call: NA; v_call: TRBV25-1; cdr3_nt: TGTGCCAGCAGTGAACAGCGTGATGGAGGGCGGGCTGGTGAAAAACTGTTTTTT; cdr3_aa: CASSEQRDGGRAGEKLFF
clone_size: NA; j_call: TRBJ1-5; d_call: NA; v_call: TRBV19; cdr3_nt: TGTGCCAGTAGTCCCCGGGTCGTAAATCAGCCCCAGCATTTT; cdr3_aa: CASSPRVVNQPQHF
clone_size: NA; j_call: TRBJ1-1; d_call: TRBD1; v_call: TRBV3-1/TRBV3-2; cdr3_nt: TGTGCCAGCATGTCGGGGACAGGGGTCTACACTGAAGCTTTCTTT; cdr3_aa: CASMSGTGVYTEAFF
clone_size: NA; j_call: TRBJ2-5; d_call: TRBD1; v_call: TRBV2; cdr3_nt: TGTGCCAGCGTCTGGACAGGGCGAGAGACCCAGTACTTC; cdr3_aa: CASVWTGRETQYF
clone_size: NA; j_call: TRBJ1-2; d_call: TRBD1; v_call: TRBV6-5; cdr3_nt: TGTGCCAGCAGACTAACCCAGGACAGGATCTATGGCTACACCTTC; cdr3_aa: CASRLTQDRIYGYTF
clone_size: once; j_call: TRBJ1-2; d_call: NA; v_call: TRBV19; cdr3_nt: TGTGCCAGTAGTATGGGGCAGGCTTATGGCTACACCTTC; cdr3_aa: CASSMGQAYGYTF
clone_size: NA; j_call: TRBJ2-1; d_call: TRBD2; v_call: TRBV5-6; cdr3_nt: TGTGCCAGCAGCTTGAGGACTAGCGGGAGAGTAAATGAGCAGTTCTTC; cdr3_aa: CASSLRTSGRVNEQFF
clone_size: NA; j_call: TRBJ1-4; d_call: TRBD1; v_call: TRBV4-1; cdr3_nt: TGCGCCAGCAGCCGACAGGGACAGAATGAAAAACTGTTTTTT; cdr3_aa: CASSRQGQNEKLFF
clone_size: NA; j_call: TRBJ1-6; d_call: NA; v_call: TRBV5-1; cdr3_nt: TGCGCCAGCAGCGGTAGGGACGCTGGGGATTCACCCCTCCACTTT; cdr3_aa: CASSGRDAGDSPLHF
clone_size: NA; j_call: TRBJ1-3; d_call: NA; v_call: TRBV5-7; cdr3_nt: TGTGCCAGCAGCCGCCGGAGTCAGGGAAAGCAGAACACCATATATTTT; cdr3_aa: CASSRRSQGKQNTIYF
clone_size: few; j_call: TRBJ2-1; d_call: NA; v_call: TRBV19; cdr3_nt: TGTGCCAGTAGTATCAACCCGAACAATGAGCAGTTCTTC; cdr3_aa: CASSINPNNEQFF